Each of the 20 T cell receptor beta chains below was sequenced from the same sample in a study of regulatory T cells in long-lasting Graves disease. Time point described: newly diagnosed GD, antithyroid drugs for less than 3 months. From PBMCs, RNA was extracted and then used to make the TCR library. To make TCR beta libraries, researchers used iRepertoire HTBI primers and Arm-PCR of CDR3 regions. TCRdb used MiXCR to reprocess the multiplex PCR reads, holding one entry per CDR3 protein. Here the sample spans 520,000 or so distinct CDR3 sequences, about 11% being singletons. The same data also contributed to another study, on T cells in Graves' hyperthyroidism and ophthalmopathy.

The sequences come from peripheral blood mononuclear cells (PBMCs), collected at new diagnosis, from a patient treated with antithyroid drugs. The source of these receptors is a woman between 25 and 40 years old with Graves disease.

Comments on this clonotype: A much larger clonotype is one base distant, so this may be a read error. Without the conserved terminal phenylalanine or tryptophan, this CDR3 likely stems from a read error. For the CDR3, the DNA is TGTGCCAGCAGCTTAGATCTAGTGGGGCTGACCTACGAGCAGTACTCC. Protein sequence: CASSLDLVGLTYEQYS. This chain links TRBV11-2 with TRBJ2-7, with a tentative D call TRBD1 (5 bases). V was pared by 0 bases and J by 2 bases, with 14 bases between. Looked up from germline, CDR1 is SGHAT and CDR2 is FQNNGV. CDR3 size: 16 residues.

A note on this clonotype: The junction differs from germline at one of its ends, possibly a read error. The chain carries TRBV25-1 and TRBJ1-2, with TRBD1 matching 8 bases. The CDR3 sequence is 15 residues long. Germline CDR1 and CDR2: MGHDK and SYGVNS. The CDR3 protein is CAGSEGTGANYGYTF. CDR3 DNA sequence: TGTGCCGGCAGTGAGGGGACAGGAGCCAACTATGGCTACACCTTC.

In this sample, this clonotype turned up many times. This chain uses TRBV30 with TRBJ2-5, with D unresolved. CDR1 is GTSNPN, CDR2 SVGIG, per germline (reference sequence). With 0 bases removed from V and 2 bases from J, the gap between germline ends came to 7 bases. The CDR3 has 13 amino acids. CDR3 residues: CAWSVRLQETQYF. As DNA, the CDR3 is TGTGCCTGGAGTGTACGACTGCAAGAGACCCAGTACTTC.

The rearrangement uses TRBV7-9 and TRBJ2-7, with unresolved D. The V gene lost 5 bases and the J gene lost 0 bases, with 17 bases spanning the gap. Per germline, CDR1 SEHNR and CDR2 FQNEAQ (reference sequence). This CDR3 has 16 residues. CDR3 sequence (DNA): TGTGCCAGCAGCCAAGAGCCGGCGGTAGTCTCCTACGAGCAGTACTTC. Its protein is CASSQEPAVVSYEQYF.

The V call is TRBV19, the J call TRBJ2-1; tentative D call: TRBD2 (5 bases). The V gene lost 3 bases and the J gene lost 7 bases, with 19 bases spanning the gap. CDR3 size: 16 residues. Germline assignment: CDR1 LNHDA and CDR2 SQIVND (reference sequence). The CDR3 DNA is TGTGCCAGTAGTATTGGTCCTAGCTCCCGAGGTAATGAGCAGTTCTTC. It codes for CASSIGPSSRGNEQFF. Filled out from reference TRBV19 and TRBJ2-1, the complete variable domain reads DGGITQSPKYLFRKEGQNVTLSCEQNLNHDAMYWYRQDPGQGLRLIYYSQIVNDFQKGDIAEGYSVSREKKESFPLTVTSAQKNPTAFYLCASSIGPSSRGNEQFFGPGTRLTVL.

CDR3 DNA: TGCGCCAGCAGCTCCCTGAGGGATTACGAGCAGTACTTC. Protein sequence: CASSSLRDYEQYF. The J gene is TRBJ2-7, the V gene TRBV5-1; D is possibly TRBD2 (5 bases). The CDR3 is made up of 13 amino acids. Trimming left V 3 bases short and J 4 bases short, with 11 bases between. Germline V gene data show CDR1 as SGHRS and CDR2 as YFSETQ.

In regard to this clonotype: This may stem from a read error, because a much larger clone lies one nucleotide away. The chain uses TRBV20-1 and TRBJ1-4; the D is unclear. Looked up from germline, CDR1 is DFQATT and CDR2 is SNEGSKA (reference sequence). Trimming stripped 6 bases from V and 3 bases from J, with 14 bases between. The CDR3 has 14 residues. The CDR3 DNA sequence: TGCAGTGCACCACTAAGCGCAGCTAATGAAAAACTGTTTTTT. Translated, it gives CSAPLSAANEKLFF.

As for this clonotype: A far larger clone differs by one base, so this is likely a read error. The gene calls are TRBV12-3 or TRBV12-4 and TRBJ2-7, with TRBD2 as a possible D gene (6 bases). V lost 6 bases, J lost 7 bases, and 22 bases lay in between. The CDR3 totals 15 residues. The CDR3 here is CASSYPGLYGHEQYF. In DNA form, the CDR3 reads TGTGCCAGCAGCTACCCGGGACTTTACGGCCATGAGCAGTACTTC.

This clonotype was counted only a few times. CDR3 region: CASSIDVTRGYTF. The CDR3 DNA is TGTGCCAGTAGTATAGACGTAACCCGCGGCTACACCTTC. The rearrangement links TRBV19 to TRBJ1-2; no definite D call. This CDR3 contains 13 residues. The V end lost 0 bases, the J end lost 8 bases, and 10 bases lay between the germline ends. Per germline, CDR1 LNHDA and CDR2 SQIVND (reference sequence).

This clonotype was detected many times. The chain couples TRBV27 to TRBJ1-1; D is perhaps TRBD1 (5 bases). Trimming left V 3 bases short and J 1 base short, with 9 bases between. CDR3 length equals 14 residues. Germline V gives CDR1 MNHEY, CDR2 SMNVEV (reference sequence). CDR3 protein: CASSFRGQNTEAFF. The CDR3 coding sequence is TGTGCCAGCAGTTTTCGGGGCCAGAACACTGAAGCTTTCTTT.

Many counts were recorded for this clonotype. The rearrangement uses TRBV20-1 and TRBJ1-1, with TRBD1 as a possible D gene (5 bases). The CDR3 has 12 residues. Germline CDR1 reads DFQATT; CDR2 reads SNEGSKA (reference sequence). Trimming shortened V by 3 bases and J by 4 bases, and 9 bases separated the two germline ends. The CDR3 here is CSASGDATEAFF. DNA of the CDR3: TGCAGTGCTAGCGGGGACGCCACTGAAGCTTTCTTT.

This clonotype was picked up a small number of times. The chain carries TRBV12-3 or TRBV12-4 and TRBJ1-2, with D unclear. This CDR3 region has 15 residues. The ends were cut back, 6 bases at V and 0 bases at J, with 14 bases in the middle. CDR3 nucleotide sequence: TGTGCCAGCAGCCCCTTAGAGAGAGCTAACTATGGCTACACCTTC. It specifies CASSPLERANYGYTF.

This clonotype has at least ten counts. This sequence joins TRBV11-3 and TRBJ2-7; 13 bases map to TRBD2. J lost 3 bases, V lost 5 bases, and 13 bases had no gene match. The length of the CDR3 is 18 residues. CDR1 and CDR2 (germline): SGHNT, YENEEA. This chain's CDR3 is CASSPGLAGASGSYEQYF. As DNA, the CDR3 is TGTGCCAGCAGCCCCGGACTAGCGGGAGCCTCGGGGAGCTACGAGCAGTACTTC. Together with reference TRBV11-3 and TRBJ2-7, the CDR3 gives the full variable domain: EAGVVQSPRYKIIEKKQPVAFWCNPISGHNTLYWYLQNLGQGPELLIRYENEEAVDDSQLPKDRFSAERLKGVDSTLKIQPAELGDSAVYLCASSPGLAGASGSYEQYFGPGTRLTVT.

The chain links TRBV4-1 to TRBJ1-1, with a tentative D call TRBD1 (5 bases). V gave up 4 bases and J gave up 7 bases, with 13 bases separating them. Germline assignment: CDR1 MGHRA and CDR2 YSYEKL. The CDR3 consists of 13 residues. The DNA of the CDR3 is TGCGCCAGCAGCCCCCCAGGGAGTTATGAAGCTTTCTTT. Residues: CASSPPGSYEAFF.

This clonotype was observed at least ten times. V gene TRBV27 combines with J gene TRBJ2-7, with D possibly called TRBD1 or TRBD2 (5 bases each). Per the germline V gene, CDR1 is MNHEY and CDR2 is SMNVEV (reference sequence). The CDR3 is 14 amino acids. The ends were cut back, 2 bases at V and 2 bases at J, with 10 bases in the middle. The CDR3 DNA reads as TGTGCCAGCAGTTTAAGGGACCCGGCCTACGAGCAGTACTTC. Encoded protein: CASSLRDPAYEQYF.

This clonotype was seen ten or more times. V gene TRBV11-3 combines with J gene TRBJ2-1; TRBD2 matches 8 bases. Unmatched junction bases numbered 10, after V lost 5 bases and J lost 4 bases. CDR1 is SGHNT, CDR2 YENEEA, per germline. The CDR3 spans 16 residues. The CDR3 sequence is CASSPGGGREYNEQFF. The DNA for the CDR3 is TGTGCCAGCAGCCCGGGGGGGGGCCGCGAATACAATGAGCAGTTCTTC.

In its sample, this clonotype was seen many times. The V gene is TRBV5-1, the J gene TRBJ2-3, with unresolved D. This CDR3 has 14 residues. Per the germline V gene, CDR1 is SGHRS and CDR2 is YFSETQ. V dropped 6 bases and J dropped 3 bases, with 14 bases sitting between them. In DNA, the CDR3 is TGCGCCAGCATTGAAGGAGCTAGTACAGATACGCAGTATTTT. This sequence encodes CASIEGASTDTQYF. The full variable domain, its missing parts supplied by reference TRBV5-1 and TRBJ2-3, is KAGVTQTPRYLIKTRGQQVTLSCSPISGHRSVSWYQQTPGQGLQFLFEYFSETQRNKGNFPGRFSGRQFSNSRSEMNVSTLELGDSALYLCASIEGASTDTQYFGPGTRLTVL.

This clonotype was observed at least ten times. The chain joins TRBV15 to TRBJ2-3; 14 positions match TRBD2. The CDR3 has 19 amino acids. Germline CDR1 is LNHNV and CDR2 is YYDKDF (reference sequence). The trim removed 4 bases at V and 0 bases at J, leaving 9 bases unmatched. In DNA, the CDR3 is TGTGCCACCAGCACGACCCGGACTAGCGGGAGGACGAGCACAGATACGCAGTATTTT. It is translated as CATSTTRTSGRTSTDTQYF. The full variable domain, its missing parts supplied by reference TRBV15 and TRBJ2-3, is DAMVIQNPRYQVTQFGKPVTLSCSQTLNHNVMYWYQQKSSQAPKLLFHYYDKDFNNEADTPDNFQSRRPNTSFCFLDIRSPGLGDTAMYLCATSTTRTSGRTSTDTQYFGPGTRLTVL.

The rearrangement uses TRBV20-1 and TRBJ2-7; tentative D call: TRBD1 (6 bases). V lost 3 bases and J lost 0, with 9 bases in between. The CDR3 covers 13 residues. The germline gives CDR1 DFQATT, CDR2 SNEGSKA (reference sequence). CDR3 DNA sequence: TGCAGTGCTAGGTCACAGGGCTCCTACGAGCAGTACTTC. This sequence encodes CSARSQGSYEQYF.

This clonotype was observed many times. This chain links TRBV29-1 with TRBJ1-2, with 10 bases fitting TRBD1. The CDR3 has 12 residues. The V and J ends lost 5 bases and 6 bases, in that order; junction bases with no gene match: 3. The germline V gene encodes CDR1 SQVTM and CDR2 ANQGSEA. CDR3 loop: CSVLDRGHGYTF. The CDR3 DNA follows: TGCAGCGTTCTCGACAGGGGGCATGGCTACACCTTC.